This TCR beta chain was captured by sequencing in a study of T-cell reconstitution after alpha-beta-depleted transplantation in children. Notes on the study in general: T-cell numbers and diversity one year post-transplant derived largely from freshly generated T cells. At around two months after transplant, the alpha-beta T cells were reportedly derived from several hundred expanded clones that came from non-depleted graft cells. The origin of high day-60 TCRbeta diversity in some patients lay in surviving recipient T cells and thymic progenitors.

This sample's TCRbeta library carried unique molecular identifier barcodes. TCRdb processed the PCR reads anew with MiXCR; each CDR3 protein has one entry. The table records 780,000 or so distinct CDR3 sequences, 15% to 20% of them present only once. A remark on this clonotype: Its cognate antigen is unknown.

The CDR3 loop spans 13 amino acids. Per the germline V gene, CDR1 is ENHRY and CDR2 is SYGVKD. The sample in question was PBMCs, mostly from graft donor cells, obtained 360 days after TCRalphabeta/CD19-depleted stem cell transplant. The V and J genes are TRBV10-3 and TRBJ1-1; D remains ambiguous. This TCR was sampled from a male patient aged 5 to 17 who had a stem cell transplant for acute lymphoblastic leukemia, so the T cells may come from the graft donor. The CDR3 sequence: CATSDEGGTEAFF. Written as DNA, the CDR3 is TGTGCTACATCGGACGAGGGAGGGACTGAAGCTTTCTTT.